This TCR beta chain was profiled in a study of CXCR3-negative and CXCR3-positive naive CD8 T cells. This CDR3 spans 15 amino acids. Germline V CDR1 and CDR2: LGHNA, YSLEER. The authors prepared UMI-labeled TRB cDNA libraries by 5' RACE. TCRdb re-called the 5' RACE reads; one entry per CDR3 protein, DNA not given. The table lists roughly 86,000 distinct CDR3 sequences. The sample taken for sequencing was naive CXCR3- CD8+ T cells from blood. Regarding subset: CD45RO-CCR7+CD27+CD95- naive CD8+ T cells lacking CXCR3 (TNR3-). The receptor was derived from a human donor in good health. Some clones in this sample may be carry-over from other donors' samples. The chain carries TRBV4-3 and TRBJ1-1. Here the CDR3 reads CASSQDVDPNTEAFF.